This T cell receptor (beta chain) was captured by sequencing in a study of T-cell reconstitution after alpha-beta-depleted transplantation in children. Unmatched junction bases numbered 1, after V lost 5 bases and J lost 4 bases. CDR3 length: 11 residues. Germline V gives CDR1 SQVTM, CDR2 ANQGSEA. Preparation of the TCRbeta library used unique molecular identifiers. From the PCR reads, TCRdb called clonotypes with MiXCR, one entry per CDR3 protein. The data show about 240,000 distinct CDR3 sequences, with 25% seen just once and more than 2% held by the top ten. Whole-study results and caveats: Two months or so post-transplant, alpha-beta T cells reportedly derived from several hundred expanded graft clones. One year post-transplant, T-cell counts and diversity were largely derived from T cells produced anew. Some patients showed high day-60 TCRbeta diversity, which derived from surviving recipient T cells and thymic progenitors.

This clonotype appeared many times. Its antigen is not identified. This sequence originates from a girl aged 2-10 years with Fanconi anemia, due to receive a stem cell transplant. This material consisted of PBMCs, taken before TCRalphabeta/CD19-depleted stem cell transplant. The chain links TRBV29-1 to TRBJ1-2, with 7 positions matching TRBD1. For the CDR3, the DNA is TGCAGCGTTCCAGGGGGCTATGGCTACACCTTC. This codes for CSVPGGYGYTF. The full variable domain, in which reference TRBV29-1 and TRBJ1-2 provide the parts outside the CDR3, is SAVISQKPSRDICQRGTSLTIQCQVDSQVTMMFWYRQQPGQSLTLIATANQGSEATYESGFVIDKFPISRPNLTFSTLTVSNMSPEDSSIYLCSVPGGYGYTFGSGTRLTVV.